The TCR beta chain described here comes from a study of T cells after yellow fever vaccination. This clonotype was counted at least ten times. Its antigen is still unknown. TCR cDNA, made by 5'RACE template switching, carried an added universal primer site and UMIs. TCRdb called the 5' RACE reads again in MiXCR, with one record for every CDR3 protein. This repertoire shows tens of thousands of distinct CDR3 sequences, about 7% found once; its top ten account for about 38%. This CDR3 comprises 13 residues. The germline CDR1 and CDR2 sequences are SNHLY and FYNNEI. V was trimmed by 3 bases and J by 4 bases, leaving 6 bases between them. Whole-study findings and limits: Compared with primary, the secondary response was weaker and peaked at day 5, not 15. FACS-sorted repertoires could contain abundant clonotypes contaminating from the bulk population. Overall, a small share of clonotypes was seen in both CD4 and CD8 compartments.

The sequence derives from a man aged 25 to 45 who received the YFV17D yellow fever vaccine. Material: CD8+ T cells sorted from PBMCs, obtained 15 days after the yellow fever booster vaccination. The chain has TRBV2 and TRBJ2-2, with D hard to call. The CDR3 here is CASSDAGTGELFF. CDR3 coding DNA: TGTGCCAGCAGTGATGCTGGCACCGGGGAGCTGTTTTTT.